The next 8 T cell receptor beta chains were all read from a single sample in a study of blood T cell repertoires in COVID-19. TCRdb's copy holds only in-frame clones and misses some; the assay was immunoSEQ multiplex PCR. Found here are about 45,000 clones, approximately 79% of them singletons; the top ten hold less than 50%. Sequences were obtained from peripheral blood. The receptor set was obtained from a human donor in a cohort sampled during active COVID-19.

The rearrangement uses TRBV6-1 and TRBJ2-2; TRBD2 agrees at 15 bases. Trimming at V came to 4 bases and at J to 6 bases, leaving 3 bases not matched to a gene. CDR3 length: 16 residues. The V gene's germline CDR1 is MNHNS and CDR2 SASEGT. The CDR3 reads CASSARTSGGAGELFF. The CDR3, as DNA: TGTGCCAGCAGTGCCCGGACTAGCGGGGGGGCCGGGGAGCTGTTTTTT.

This clone was seen only a few times. The V call is TRBV3-1 (or the pseudogene TRBV3-2), the J call TRBJ1-5; 7 bases align to TRBD1. Trimming cost V 3 bases and J 8 bases; bases outside gene matches: 10. The CDR3 is 15 amino acids. Germline CDR1 LGHDT, CDR2 YNNKEL (reference sequence). The CDR3: CASSHGTAPREPQHF. Here the CDR3 DNA reads TGTGCCAGCAGCCACGGGACAGCTCCGAGGGAGCCCCAGCATTTT.

The V and J genes are TRBV15 and TRBJ2-1, with 7 bases identical to TRBD2. The CDR3 runs to 12 residues. V shed 3 bases and J 10 bases; nucleotides not matched to a gene: 3. Looked up from germline, CDR1 is LNHNV and CDR2 is YYDKDF (reference sequence). CDR3 sequence reads: CATSSRGVEQFF. The CDR3 DNA is TGTGCCACCAGCAGTCGGGGGGTGGAGCAGTTCTTC.

CDR3 sequence (DNA): TGTGCCAGCAGTGAGGGGACAGCCGGCACAGATACGCAGTATTTT. It encodes CASSEGTAGTDTQYF. The chain links TRBV2 to TRBJ2-3; 7 bases map to TRBD1. The ends lost 3 bases at V and 1 base at J; junction bases unmatched: 4. Germline values: CDR1 SNHLY, CDR2 FYNNEI. The CDR3 is 15 residues long. The whole variable domain, remainder taken from reference TRBV2 and TRBJ2-3, is EPEVTQTPSHQVTQMGQEVILRCVPISNHLYFYWYRQILGQKVEFLVSFYNNEISEKSEIFDDQFSVERPDGSNFTLKIRSTKLEDSAMYFCASSEGTAGTDTQYFGPGTRLTVL.

This clone was seen only once. The V gene is TRBV7-2, the J gene TRBJ2-6, with TRBD2 matching over 8 bases. This CDR3 comprises 16 residues. Germline trimming cut 7 bases from V and 4 bases from J; bases unmatched to any gene: 9. Germline CDR1 SGHTA, CDR2 FQGNSA. The CDR3 DNA sequence: TGTGCCAGCACCCGGGCGGGGGGTATAGGGGCCAACGTCCTGACTTTC. As protein: CASTRAGGIGANVLTF. The variable domain in full, with the rest retrieved from reference TRBV7-2 and TRBJ2-6, is GAGVSQSPSNKVTEKGKDVELRCDPISGHTALYWYRQSLGQGLEFLIYFQGNSAPDKSGLPSDRFSAERTGGSVSTLTIQRTQQEDSAVYLCASTRAGGIGANVLTFGAGSRLTVL.

The chain couples TRBV5-8 to TRBJ1-5; D gene ambiguous. Trimming stripped 1 base from V and 8 bases from J, with 13 bases between. The germline gives CDR1 SGHTS, CDR2 YDEGEE. CDR3 length equals 14 residues. CDR3 amino acids: CASSLFGTNKPQHF. The CDR3 DNA reads as TGTGCCAGCAGCTTGTTCGGCACTAATAAGCCCCAGCATTTT.

The chain joins TRBV19 to TRBJ1-4, with a possible D match to TRBD1 (6 bases). Trimming cost V 5 bases and J 6 bases, with 16 bases left between them. Looked up from germline, CDR1 is LNHDA and CDR2 is SQIVND (reference sequence). The CDR3 extends over 15 amino acids. DNA for the CDR3: TGTGCCAGTAGTGGGACACCGTTTCAAGATGAAAAACTGTTTTTT. It is translated as CASSGTPFQDEKLFF.

The chain couples TRBV19 to TRBJ2-1, with D possibly matching TRBD2 (6 bases). The V end was cut by 1 base, the J end by 5 bases, with 15 bases between. The CDR3 length is 16 residues. CDR1 LNHDA and CDR2 SQIVND come from the germline V gene (reference sequence). CDR3 in DNA: TGTGCCAGTAGTATAGTGGGCGGGGCGCTCAACAATGAGCAGTTCTTC. Translation gives CASSIVGGALNNEQFF.